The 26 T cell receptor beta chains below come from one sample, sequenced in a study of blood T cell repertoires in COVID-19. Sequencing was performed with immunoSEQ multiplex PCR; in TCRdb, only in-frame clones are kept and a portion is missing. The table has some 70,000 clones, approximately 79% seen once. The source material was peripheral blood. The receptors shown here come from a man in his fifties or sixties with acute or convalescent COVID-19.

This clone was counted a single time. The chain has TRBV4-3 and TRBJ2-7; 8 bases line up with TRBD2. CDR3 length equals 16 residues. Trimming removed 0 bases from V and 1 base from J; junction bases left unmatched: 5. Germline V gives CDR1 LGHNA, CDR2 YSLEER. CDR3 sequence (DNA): TGCGCCAGCAGCCAAGATTGGACTAGCTTATCCTACGAGCAGTACTTC. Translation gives CASSQDWTSLSYEQYF.

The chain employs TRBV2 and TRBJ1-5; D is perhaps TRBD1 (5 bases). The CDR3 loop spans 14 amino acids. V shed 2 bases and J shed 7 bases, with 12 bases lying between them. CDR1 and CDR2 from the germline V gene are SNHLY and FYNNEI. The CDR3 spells CASSERGLGQPQHF. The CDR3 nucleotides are TGTGCCAGCAGTGAAAGGGGCTTAGGGCAGCCCCAGCATTTT.

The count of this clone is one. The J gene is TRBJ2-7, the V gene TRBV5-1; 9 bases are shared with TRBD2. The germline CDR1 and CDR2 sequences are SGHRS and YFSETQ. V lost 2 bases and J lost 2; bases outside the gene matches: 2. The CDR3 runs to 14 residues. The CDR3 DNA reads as TGCGCCAGCAGCTTTTCTAGCGGGACCTACGAGCAGTACTTC. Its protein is CASSFSSGTYEQYF.

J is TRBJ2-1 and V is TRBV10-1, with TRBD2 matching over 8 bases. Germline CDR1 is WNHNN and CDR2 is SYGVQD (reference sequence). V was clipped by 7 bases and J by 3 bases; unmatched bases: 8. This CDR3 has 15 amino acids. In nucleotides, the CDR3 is TGCGCCAGCAACGCGGGACTAGGGGACTACAATGAGCAGTTCTTC. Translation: CASNAGLGDYNEQFF.

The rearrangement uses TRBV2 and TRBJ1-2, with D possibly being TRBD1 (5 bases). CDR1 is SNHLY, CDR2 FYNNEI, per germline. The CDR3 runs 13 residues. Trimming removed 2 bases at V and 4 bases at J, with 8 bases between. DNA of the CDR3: TGTGCCAGCAGTGAACGCAGGGCCTATGGCTACACCTTC. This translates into CASSERRAYGYTF.

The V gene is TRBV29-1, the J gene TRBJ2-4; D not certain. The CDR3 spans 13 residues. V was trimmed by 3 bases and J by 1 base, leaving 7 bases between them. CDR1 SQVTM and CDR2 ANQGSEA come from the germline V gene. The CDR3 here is CSVEEMAKNIQYF. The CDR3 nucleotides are TGCAGCGTTGAGGAGATGGCCAAAAACATTCAGTACTTC.

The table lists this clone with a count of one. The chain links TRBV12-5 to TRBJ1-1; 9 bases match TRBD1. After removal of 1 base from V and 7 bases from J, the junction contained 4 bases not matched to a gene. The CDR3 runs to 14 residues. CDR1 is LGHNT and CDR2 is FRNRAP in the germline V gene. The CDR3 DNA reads TGTGCTAGTGGTTTGGGCGGACAGGGGATTGAAGCTTTCTTT. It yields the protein CASGLGGQGIEAFF.

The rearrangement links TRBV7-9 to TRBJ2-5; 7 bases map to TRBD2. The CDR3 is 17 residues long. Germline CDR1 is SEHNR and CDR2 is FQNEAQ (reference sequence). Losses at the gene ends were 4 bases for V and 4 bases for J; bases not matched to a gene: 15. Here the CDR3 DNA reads TGTGCCAGCAGCTCCAAACTAGCGTACCCGGAGGGAGAGACCCAGTACTTC. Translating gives CASSSKLAYPEGETQYF.

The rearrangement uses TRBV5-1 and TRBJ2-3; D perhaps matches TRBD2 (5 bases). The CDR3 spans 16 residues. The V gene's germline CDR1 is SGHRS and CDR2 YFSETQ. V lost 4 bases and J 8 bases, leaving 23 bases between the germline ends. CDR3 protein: CASSPGNPRSMGTQYF. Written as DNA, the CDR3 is TGCGCCAGCAGCCCGGGGAACCCTAGGTCGATGGGTACGCAGTATTTT. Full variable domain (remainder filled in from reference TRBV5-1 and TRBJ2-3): KAGVTQTPRYLIKTRGQQVTLSCSPISGHRSVSWYQQTPGQGLQFLFEYFSETQRNKGNFPGRFSGRQFSNSRSEMNVSTLELGDSALYLCASSPGNPRSMGTQYFGPGTRLTVL.

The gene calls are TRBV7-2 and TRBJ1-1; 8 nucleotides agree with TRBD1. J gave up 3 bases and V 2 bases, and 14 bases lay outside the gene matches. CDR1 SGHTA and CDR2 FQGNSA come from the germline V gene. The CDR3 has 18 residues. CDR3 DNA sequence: TGTGCCAGCAGCTTAATCCTGGGGGTGGGGGACAGGCACACTGAAGCTTTCTTT. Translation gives CASSLILGVGDRHTEAFF.

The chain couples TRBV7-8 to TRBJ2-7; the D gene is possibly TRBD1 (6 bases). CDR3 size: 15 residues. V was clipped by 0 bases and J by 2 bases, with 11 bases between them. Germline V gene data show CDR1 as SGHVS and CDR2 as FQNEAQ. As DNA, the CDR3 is TGTGCCAGCAGCTTAGCATCCGGGGACACCTACGAGCAGTACTTC. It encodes CASSLASGDTYEQYF.

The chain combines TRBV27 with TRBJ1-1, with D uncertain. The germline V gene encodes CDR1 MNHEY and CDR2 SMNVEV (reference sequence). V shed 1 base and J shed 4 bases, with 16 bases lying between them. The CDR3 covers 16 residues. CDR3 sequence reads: CASSLFGFGEVTEAFF. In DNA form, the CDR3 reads TGTGCCAGCAGTTTATTCGGTTTCGGGGAGGTCACTGAAGCTTTCTTT.

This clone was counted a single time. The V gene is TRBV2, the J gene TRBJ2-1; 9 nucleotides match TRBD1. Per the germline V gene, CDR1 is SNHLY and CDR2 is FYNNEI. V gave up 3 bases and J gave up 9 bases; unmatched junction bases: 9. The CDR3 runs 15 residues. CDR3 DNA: TGTGCCAGCAGTGAGGAACAGGGGGCGGTGGGTGAGCAGTTCTTC. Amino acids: CASSEEQGAVGEQFF. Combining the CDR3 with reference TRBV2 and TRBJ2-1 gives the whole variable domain EPEVTQTPSHQVTQMGQEVILRCVPISNHLYFYWYRQILGQKVEFLVSFYNNEISEKSEIFDDQFSVERPDGSNFTLKIRSTKLEDSAMYFCASSEEQGAVGEQFFGPGTRLTVL.

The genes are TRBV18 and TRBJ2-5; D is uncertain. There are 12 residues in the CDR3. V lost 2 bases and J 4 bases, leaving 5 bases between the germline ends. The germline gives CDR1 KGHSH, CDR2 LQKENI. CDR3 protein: CASSPVLETQYF. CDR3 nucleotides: TGTGCCAGCTCACCAGTCCTAGAGACCCAGTACTTC. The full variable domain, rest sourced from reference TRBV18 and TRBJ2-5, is NAGVMQNPRHLVRRRGQEARLRCSPMKGHSHVYWYRQLPEEGLKFMVYLQKENIIDESGMPKERFSAEFPKEGPSILRIQQVVRGDSAAYFCASSPVLETQYFGPGTRLLVL.

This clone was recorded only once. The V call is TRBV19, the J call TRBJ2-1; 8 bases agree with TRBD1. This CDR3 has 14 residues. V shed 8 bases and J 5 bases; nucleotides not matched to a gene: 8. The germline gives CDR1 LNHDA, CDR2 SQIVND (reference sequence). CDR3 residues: CASSRDRRDNEQFF. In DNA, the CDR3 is TGTGCCAGTTCTAGGGACAGGAGAGACAATGAGCAGTTCTTC. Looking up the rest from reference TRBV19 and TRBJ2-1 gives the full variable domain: DGGITQSPKYLFRKEGQNVTLSCEQNLNHDAMYWYRQDPGQGLRLIYYSQIVNDFQKGDIAEGYSVSREKKESFPLTVTSAQKNPTAFYLCASSRDRRDNEQFFGPGTRLTVL.

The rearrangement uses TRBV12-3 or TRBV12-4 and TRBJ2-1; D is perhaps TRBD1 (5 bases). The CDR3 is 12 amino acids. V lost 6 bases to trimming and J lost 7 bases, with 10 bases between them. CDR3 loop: CASSPRENEQFF. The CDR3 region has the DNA TGTGCCAGCAGCCCCAGGGAAAATGAGCAGTTCTTC.

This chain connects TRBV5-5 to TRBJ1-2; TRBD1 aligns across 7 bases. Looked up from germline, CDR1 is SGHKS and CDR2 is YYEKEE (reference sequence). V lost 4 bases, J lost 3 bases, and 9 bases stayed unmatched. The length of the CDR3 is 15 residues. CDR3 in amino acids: CASSVTGTEDYGYTF. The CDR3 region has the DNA TGTGCCAGCAGCGTCACCGGGACAGAAGACTATGGCTACACCTTC.

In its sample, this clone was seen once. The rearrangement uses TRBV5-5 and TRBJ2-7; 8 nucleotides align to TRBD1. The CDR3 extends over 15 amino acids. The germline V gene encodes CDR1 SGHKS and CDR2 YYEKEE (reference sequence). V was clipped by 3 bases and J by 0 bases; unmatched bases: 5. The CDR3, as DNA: TGTGCCAGCAGCTCAGGACAGGGCTTCTCCTACGAGCAGTACTTC. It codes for CASSSGQGFSYEQYF.

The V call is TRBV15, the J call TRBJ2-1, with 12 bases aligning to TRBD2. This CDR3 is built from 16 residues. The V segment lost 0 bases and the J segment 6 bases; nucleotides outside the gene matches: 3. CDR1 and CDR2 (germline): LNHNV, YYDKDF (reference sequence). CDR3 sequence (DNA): TGTGCCACCAGCAGAGAGCTAGCGGGGGGGCGCAATGAGCAGTTCTTC. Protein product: CATSRELAGGRNEQFF. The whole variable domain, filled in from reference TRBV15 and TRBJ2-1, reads DAMVIQNPRYQVTQFGKPVTLSCSQTLNHNVMYWYQQKSSQAPKLLFHYYDKDFNNEADTPDNFQSRRPNTSFCFLDIRSPGLGDTAMYLCATSRELAGGRNEQFFGPGTRLTVL.

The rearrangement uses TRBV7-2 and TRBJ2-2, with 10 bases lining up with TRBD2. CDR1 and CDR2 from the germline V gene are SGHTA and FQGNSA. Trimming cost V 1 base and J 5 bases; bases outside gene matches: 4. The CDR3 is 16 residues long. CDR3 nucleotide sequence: TGTGCCAGCAGCTTAGTGGGGACTAGCGTGACCGGGGAGCTGTTTTTT. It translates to CASSLVGTSVTGELFF.

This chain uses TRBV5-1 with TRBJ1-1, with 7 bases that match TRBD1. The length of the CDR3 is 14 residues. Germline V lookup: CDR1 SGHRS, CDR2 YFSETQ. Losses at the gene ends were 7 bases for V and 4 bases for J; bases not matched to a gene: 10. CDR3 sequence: CASSSDRPGTEAFF. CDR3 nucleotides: TGCGCCAGCTCGTCGGACAGGCCCGGCACTGAAGCTTTCTTT.

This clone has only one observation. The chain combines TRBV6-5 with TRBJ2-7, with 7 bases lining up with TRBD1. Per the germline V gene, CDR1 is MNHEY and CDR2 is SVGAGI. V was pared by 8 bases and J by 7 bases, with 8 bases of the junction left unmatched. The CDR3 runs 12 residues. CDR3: CASRRQGSEQYF. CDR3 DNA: TGTGCCAGCCGGAGACAGGGAAGTGAGCAGTACTTC.

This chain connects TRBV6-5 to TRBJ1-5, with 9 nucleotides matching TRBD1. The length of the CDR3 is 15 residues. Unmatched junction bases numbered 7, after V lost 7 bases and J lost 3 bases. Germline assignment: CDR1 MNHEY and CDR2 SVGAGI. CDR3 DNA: TGTGCCAGCAAGCGGACAGGGGTGTCCAATCAGCCCCAGCATTTT. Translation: CASKRTGVSNQPQHF.

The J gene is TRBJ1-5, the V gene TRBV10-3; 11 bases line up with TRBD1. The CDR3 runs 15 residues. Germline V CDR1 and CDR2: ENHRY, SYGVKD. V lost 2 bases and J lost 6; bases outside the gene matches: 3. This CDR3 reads CAISEGQGAGQPQHF. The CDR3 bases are TGTGCCATCAGTGAGGGACAGGGGGCAGGTCAGCCCCAGCATTTT.

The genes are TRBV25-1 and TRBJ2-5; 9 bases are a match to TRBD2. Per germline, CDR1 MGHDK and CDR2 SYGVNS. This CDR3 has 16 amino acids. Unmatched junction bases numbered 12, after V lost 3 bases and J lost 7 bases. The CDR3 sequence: CASSDQRGADVRTQYF. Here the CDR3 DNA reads TGTGCCAGCAGTGACCAGCGGGGGGCCGACGTCCGGACCCAGTACTTC.

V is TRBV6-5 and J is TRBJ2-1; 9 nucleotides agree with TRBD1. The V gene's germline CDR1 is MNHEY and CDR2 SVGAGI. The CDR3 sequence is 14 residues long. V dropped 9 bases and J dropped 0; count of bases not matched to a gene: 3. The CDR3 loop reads CASKQGASYNEQFF. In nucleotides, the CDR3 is TGTGCCAGTAAACAGGGGGCCTCCTACAATGAGCAGTTCTTC.